This note documents a single T cell receptor beta chain sequence. Recruitment covered some 25 US areas and drew participants whose ages spanned roughly 18 to 90 years. The data derive from a study of blood T cell repertoires in COVID-19. Per the original data handling: Researchers report that nucleated cell counts were estimated from reference gene primer amplification. Sequencing was performed with immunoSEQ multiplex PCR; in TCRdb, only in-frame clones are kept and a portion is missing. D and trimming were read from the DNA, whereas the V and J calls and clone size are those reported in that table. The sample holds 300,000 to 400,000 clones, 80% to 90% seen once. The trim removed 1 base at V and 5 bases at J, leaving 5 bases unmatched. The CDR3 sequence is 16 residues long. Germline V gives CDR1 SGDLS, CDR2 YYNGEE.

This TCR came from a woman aged 40 to 55 with acute COVID-19. What was sequenced was PBMCs or T cells enriched from blood (not recorded which). This sequence joins TRBV9 and TRBJ2-5; TRBD2 agrees at 13 bases. This CDR3 is CASSVTSGGVTETQYF. The CDR3 DNA reads TGTGCCAGCAGCGTAACTAGCGGGGGGGTTACTGAGACCCAGTACTTC.